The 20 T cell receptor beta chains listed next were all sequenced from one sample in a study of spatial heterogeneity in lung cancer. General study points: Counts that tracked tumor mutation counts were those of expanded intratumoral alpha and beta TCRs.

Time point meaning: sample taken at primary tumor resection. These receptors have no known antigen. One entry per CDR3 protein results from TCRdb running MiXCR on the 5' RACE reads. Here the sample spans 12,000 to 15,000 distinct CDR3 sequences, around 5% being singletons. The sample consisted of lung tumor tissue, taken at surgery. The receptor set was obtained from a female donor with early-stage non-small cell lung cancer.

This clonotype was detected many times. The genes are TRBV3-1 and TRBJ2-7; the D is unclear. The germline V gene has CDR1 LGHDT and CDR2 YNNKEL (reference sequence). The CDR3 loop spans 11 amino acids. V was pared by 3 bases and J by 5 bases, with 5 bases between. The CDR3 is CASSQLHEQYF. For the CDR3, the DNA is TGTGCCAGCAGCCAGTTACACGAGCAGTACTTC.

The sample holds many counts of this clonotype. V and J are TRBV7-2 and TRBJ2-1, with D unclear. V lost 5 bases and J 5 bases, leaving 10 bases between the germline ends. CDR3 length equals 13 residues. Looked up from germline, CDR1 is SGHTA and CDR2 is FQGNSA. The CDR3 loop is CASSAFGNNEQFF. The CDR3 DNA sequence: TGTGCCAGCAGCGCATTCGGAAACAATGAGCAGTTCTTC.

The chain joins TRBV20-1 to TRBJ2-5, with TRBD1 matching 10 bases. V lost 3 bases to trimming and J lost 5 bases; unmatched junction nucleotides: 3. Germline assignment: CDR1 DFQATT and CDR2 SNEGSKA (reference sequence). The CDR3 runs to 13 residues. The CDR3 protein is CSARTGGGETQYF. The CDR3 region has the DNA TGCAGTGCTAGGACAGGGGGCGGCGAGACCCAGTACTTC.

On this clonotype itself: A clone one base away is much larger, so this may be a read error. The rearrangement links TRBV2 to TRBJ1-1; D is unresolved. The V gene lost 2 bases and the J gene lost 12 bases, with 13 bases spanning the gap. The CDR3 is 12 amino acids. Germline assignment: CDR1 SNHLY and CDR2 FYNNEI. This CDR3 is CASSEIVPRTFF. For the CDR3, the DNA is TGTGCCAGCAGTGAAATTGTTCCCCGGACTTTCTTT.

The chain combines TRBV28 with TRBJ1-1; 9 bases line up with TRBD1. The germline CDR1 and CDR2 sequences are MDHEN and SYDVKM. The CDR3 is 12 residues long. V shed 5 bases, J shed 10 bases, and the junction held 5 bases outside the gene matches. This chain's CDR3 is CASSLRQGVAFF. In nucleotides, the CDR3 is TGTGCCAGCAGTCTCAGACAGGGGGTAGCTTTCTTT.

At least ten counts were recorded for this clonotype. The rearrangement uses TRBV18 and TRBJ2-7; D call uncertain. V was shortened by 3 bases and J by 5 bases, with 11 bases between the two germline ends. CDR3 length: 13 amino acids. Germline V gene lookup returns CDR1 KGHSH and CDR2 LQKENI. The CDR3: CASSPTSDHEQYF. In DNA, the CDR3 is TGTGCCAGCTCACCCACCAGCGACCACGAGCAGTACTTC.

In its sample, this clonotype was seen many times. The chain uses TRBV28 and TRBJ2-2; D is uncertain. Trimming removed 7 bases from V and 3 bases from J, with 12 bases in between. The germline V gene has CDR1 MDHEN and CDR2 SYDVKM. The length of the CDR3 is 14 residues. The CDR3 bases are TGTGCCAGCACTTTTCTACAGCACACCGGGGAGCTGTTTTTT. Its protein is CASTFLQHTGELFF.

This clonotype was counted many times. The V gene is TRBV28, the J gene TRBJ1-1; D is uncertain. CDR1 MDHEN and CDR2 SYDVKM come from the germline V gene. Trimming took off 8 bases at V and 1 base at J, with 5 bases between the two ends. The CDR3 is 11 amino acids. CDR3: CASSGNTEAFF. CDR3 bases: TGTGCCAGCTCCGGGAACACTGAAGCTTTCTTT.

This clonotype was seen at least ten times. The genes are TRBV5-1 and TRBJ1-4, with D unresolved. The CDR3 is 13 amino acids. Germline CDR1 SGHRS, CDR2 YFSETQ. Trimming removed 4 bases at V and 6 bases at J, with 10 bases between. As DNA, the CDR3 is TGCGCCAGCAGCGACGGTGGGGATGAAAAACTGTTTTTT. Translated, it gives CASSDGGDEKLFF.

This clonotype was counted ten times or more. In DNA form, the CDR3 reads TGCAGTGCTAGAGTTCGACAGGGGGTGGTAGATACGCAGTATTTT. Translated: CSARVRQGVVDTQYF. The chain joins TRBV20-1 to TRBJ2-3; 9 bases match TRBD1. The V gene end was trimmed by 1 base and the J gene end by 5 bases; junction bases not matched to a gene: 7. Germline CDR1 is DFQATT and CDR2 is SNEGSKA (reference sequence). The CDR3 is made up of 15 amino acids.

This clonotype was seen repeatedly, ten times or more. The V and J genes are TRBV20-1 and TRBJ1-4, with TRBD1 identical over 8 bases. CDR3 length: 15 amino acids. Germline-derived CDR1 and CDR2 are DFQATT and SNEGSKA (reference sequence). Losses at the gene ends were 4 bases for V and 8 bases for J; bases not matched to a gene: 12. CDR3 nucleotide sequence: TGCAGTGCTAAAAGTATGGGGACAGGTGCCGAAAAACTGTTTTTT. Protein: CSAKSMGTGAEKLFF.

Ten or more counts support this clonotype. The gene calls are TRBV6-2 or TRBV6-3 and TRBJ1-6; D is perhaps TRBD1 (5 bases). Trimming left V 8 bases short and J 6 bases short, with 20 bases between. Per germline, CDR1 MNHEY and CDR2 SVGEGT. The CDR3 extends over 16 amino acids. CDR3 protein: CASASGIRGSNSPLHF. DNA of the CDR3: TGTGCCAGCGCATCAGGGATCCGGGGGTCTAATTCACCCCTCCACTTT.

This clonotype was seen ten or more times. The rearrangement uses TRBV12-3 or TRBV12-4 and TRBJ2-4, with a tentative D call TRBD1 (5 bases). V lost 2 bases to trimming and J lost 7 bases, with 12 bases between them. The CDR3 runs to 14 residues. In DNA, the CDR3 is TGTGCCAGCAGTTTACAGGGATCGCCGAACATTCAGTACTTC. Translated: CASSLQGSPNIQYF.

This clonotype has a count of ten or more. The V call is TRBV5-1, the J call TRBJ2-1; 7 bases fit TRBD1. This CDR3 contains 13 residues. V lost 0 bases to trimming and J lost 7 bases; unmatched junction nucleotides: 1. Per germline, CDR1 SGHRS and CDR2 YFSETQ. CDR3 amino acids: CASSLETGNEQFF. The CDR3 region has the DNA TGCGCCAGCAGCTTGGAGACAGGGAATGAGCAGTTCTTC.

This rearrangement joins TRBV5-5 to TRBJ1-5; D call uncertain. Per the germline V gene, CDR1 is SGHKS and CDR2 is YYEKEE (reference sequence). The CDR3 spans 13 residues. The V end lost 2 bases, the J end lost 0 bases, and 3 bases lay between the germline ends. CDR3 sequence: CASSFGSNQPQHF. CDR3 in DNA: TGTGCCAGCAGCTTTGGTAGCAATCAGCCCCAGCATTTT.

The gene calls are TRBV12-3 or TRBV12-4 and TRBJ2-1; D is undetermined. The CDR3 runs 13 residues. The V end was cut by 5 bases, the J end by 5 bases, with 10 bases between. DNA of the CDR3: TGTGCCAGCAGTCCTCGGATAAACAATGAGCAGTTCTTC. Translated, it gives CASSPRINNEQFF.

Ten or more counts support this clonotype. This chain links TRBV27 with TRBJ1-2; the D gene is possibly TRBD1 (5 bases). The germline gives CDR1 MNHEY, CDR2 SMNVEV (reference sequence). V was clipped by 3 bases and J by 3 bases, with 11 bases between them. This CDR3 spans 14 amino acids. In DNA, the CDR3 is TGTGCCAGCAGTTTTAATGGGGGAGACTATGGCTACACCTTC. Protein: CASSFNGGDYGYTF.

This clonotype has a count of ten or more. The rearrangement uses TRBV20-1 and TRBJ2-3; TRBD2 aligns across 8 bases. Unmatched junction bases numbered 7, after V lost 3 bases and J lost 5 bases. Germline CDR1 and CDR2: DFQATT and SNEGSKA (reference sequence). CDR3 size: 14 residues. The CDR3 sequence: CSARRRGAKDTQYF. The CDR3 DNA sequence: TGCAGTGCTAGGAGGCGGGGGGCCAAAGATACGCAGTATTTT.

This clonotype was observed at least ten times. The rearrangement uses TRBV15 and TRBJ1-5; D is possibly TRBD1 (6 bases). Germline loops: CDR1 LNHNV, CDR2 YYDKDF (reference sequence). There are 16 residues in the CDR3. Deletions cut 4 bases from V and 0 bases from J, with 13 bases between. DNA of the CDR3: TGTGCCACCAGCAAGGGGGGTAAAGTTAGCAATCAGCCCCAGCATTTT. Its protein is CATSKGGKVSNQPQHF.

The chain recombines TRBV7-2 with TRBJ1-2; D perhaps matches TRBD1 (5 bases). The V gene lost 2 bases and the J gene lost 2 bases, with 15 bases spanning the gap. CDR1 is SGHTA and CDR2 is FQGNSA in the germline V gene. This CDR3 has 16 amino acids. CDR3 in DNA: TGTGCCAGCAGCTTAAGTGCCGCGACAGCCAACTATGGCTACACCTTC. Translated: CASSLSAATANYGYTF. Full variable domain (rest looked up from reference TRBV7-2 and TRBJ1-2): GAGVSQSPSNKVTEKGKDVELRCDPISGHTALYWYRQSLGQGLEFLIYFQGNSAPDKSGLPSDRFSAERTGGSVSTLTIQRTQQEDSAVYLCASSLSAATANYGYTFGSGTRLTVV.